These 26 T cell receptor beta chains share one sample of origin, sequenced in a study of OX40 agonist ivuxolimab in advanced cancers. Sequencing was performed with immunoSEQ multiplex PCR; in TCRdb, only in-frame clones are kept and a portion is missing. The sample has around 67,000 clones, over 75% seen once. The sample was CD4+ or CD8+ T cells sorted from blood, taken in a trial of the OX40 agonist ivuxolimab. These receptors originate from an adult with an advanced solid tumor such as melanoma, head and neck, liver or kidney cancer.

This chain connects TRBV30 to TRBJ2-7; D remains ambiguous. There are 14 residues in the CDR3. Trimming removed 3 bases at V and 0 bases at J, with 12 bases between. CDR1 GTSNPN and CDR2 SVGIG come from the germline V gene (reference sequence). This chain's CDR3 is CAWSFKGSSYEQYF. CDR3 sequence (DNA): TGTGCCTGGAGCTTTAAGGGCAGCTCCTACGAGCAGTACTTC.

The V gene is TRBV5-1, the J gene TRBJ2-1; TRBD2 aligns across 7 bases. The CDR3 loop spans 13 amino acids. Germline-derived CDR1 and CDR2 are SGHRS and YFSETQ. The J segment lost 5 bases and the V segment lost 6 bases, leaving 5 bases of the junction unmatched. CDR3 loop: CASNSGLDNEQFF. In DNA, the CDR3 is TGCGCCAGCAACTCCGGACTAGACAATGAGCAGTTCTTC.

This sequence joins TRBV4-2 and TRBJ2-2; possible D gene TRBD1, 6 bases. Trimming stripped 0 bases from V and 1 base from J, with 15 bases between. The CDR3 is made up of 18 amino acids. In germline, CDR1 is LGHNA, CDR2 YNFKEQ. The chain's CDR3 is CASSQDFRGRENTGELFF. CDR3 bases: TGTGCCAGCAGCCAAGATTTCAGGGGCAGGGAGAACACCGGGGAGCTGTTTTTT.

The V call is TRBV7-9, the J call TRBJ2-3; 14 bases agree with TRBD2. The CDR3 has 17 residues. Germline CDR1 SEHNR, CDR2 FQNEAQ (reference sequence). After removal of 3 bases from V and 2 bases from J, the junction contained 4 bases not matched to a gene. CDR3 loop: CASSFRLAGGYTDTQYF. CDR3 bases: TGTGCCAGCAGCTTCCGACTAGCGGGGGGGTACACAGATACGCAGTATTTT. The full variable domain, completed using reference TRBV7-9 and TRBJ2-3, is DTGVSQNPRHKITKRGQNVTFRCDPISEHNRLYWYRQTLGQGPEFLTYFQNEAQLEKSRLLSDRFSAERPKGSFSTLEIQRTEQGDSAMYLCASSFRLAGGYTDTQYFGPGTRLTVL.

This clone showed up just a few times. This sequence joins TRBV30 and TRBJ1-5; D call uncertain. The CDR3 sequence is 13 residues long. Germline V gene lookup returns CDR1 GTSNPN and CDR2 SVGIG (reference sequence). V was trimmed by 3 bases and J by 5 bases, leaving 11 bases between them. Here the CDR3 DNA reads TGTGCCTGGAGCACCTCCGGGGATCAGCCCCAGCATTTT. It yields the protein CAWSTSGDQPQHF.

The gene calls are TRBV5-8 and TRBJ1-4, with 7 bases aligning to TRBD1. This CDR3 comprises 16 residues. Germline CDR1 reads SGHTS; CDR2 reads YDEGEE. Trimming at V came to 0 bases and at J to 8 bases, leaving 10 bases not matched to a gene. CDR3 protein: CASSLAFGTAGEKLFF. DNA of the CDR3: TGTGCCAGCAGCTTGGCATTCGGGACAGCGGGGGAAAAACTGTTTTTT.

The chain couples TRBV7-9 to TRBJ2-2, with 12 bases identical to TRBD2. The V segment lost 4 bases and the J segment 0 bases; nucleotides outside the gene matches: 3. Germline CDR1 and CDR2: SEHNR and FQNEAQ (reference sequence). The CDR3 spans 17 residues. This CDR3 reads CASSSGLAGTNTGELFF. The CDR3 DNA is TGTGCCAGCAGCTCCGGACTAGCGGGAACGAACACCGGGGAGCTGTTTTTT. Full variable domain (remainder filled in from reference TRBV7-9 and TRBJ2-2): DTGVSQNPRHKITKRGQNVTFRCDPISEHNRLYWYRQTLGQGPEFLTYFQNEAQLEKSRLLSDRFSAERPKGSFSTLEIQRTEQGDSAMYLCASSSGLAGTNTGELFFGEGSRLTVL.

The chain is built from TRBV6-5 and TRBJ1-2, with TRBD1 matching over 7 bases. The V segment lost 6 bases and the J segment 3 bases; nucleotides outside the gene matches: 10. This CDR3 spans 15 amino acids. Looked up from germline, CDR1 is MNHEY and CDR2 is SVGAGI. Here the CDR3 reads CASSLLVGTDYGYTF. The CDR3 DNA sequence: TGTGCCAGCAGCTTACTGGTGGGGACAGACTATGGCTACACCTTC.

A few counts support this clone. This sequence joins TRBV6-1 and TRBJ1-1; no firm D call. V was clipped by 2 bases and J by 1 base, with 8 bases between them. There are 14 residues in the CDR3. Germline-derived CDR1 and CDR2 are MNHNS and SASEGT. The chain's CDR3 is CASSEFSGNTEAFF. The CDR3 coding sequence is TGTGCCAGCAGTGAATTTTCAGGGAACACTGAAGCTTTCTTT.

The rearrangement joins TRBV15 to TRBJ1-4; D is possibly TRBD1 (6 bases). Trimming took 3 bases from V and 6 from J, leaving 11 bases between them. This CDR3 comprises 14 residues. The germline CDR1 and CDR2 sequences are LNHNV and YYDKDF (reference sequence). In nucleotides, the CDR3 is TGTGCCACCAGCAGGGTTCAGGGGTATGAAAAACTGTTTTTT. Its protein is CATSRVQGYEKLFF. The full variable domain, in which reference TRBV15 and TRBJ1-4 provide the parts outside the CDR3, is DAMVIQNPRYQVTQFGKPVTLSCSQTLNHNVMYWYQQKSSQAPKLLFHYYDKDFNNEADTPDNFQSRRPNTSFCFLDIRSPGLGDTAMYLCATSRVQGYEKLFFGSGTQLSVL.

This clone has just a few counts. The sample carries other DNA sequences with the same CDR3. This chain connects TRBV6-6 to TRBJ1-1; no clear D. Germline V gives CDR1 MNHNY, CDR2 SVGAGI (reference sequence). V lost 2 bases to trimming and J lost 2 bases, with 9 bases between them. CDR3 size: 14 residues. CDR3 residues: CASSYEGINTEAFF. CDR3 DNA sequence: TGTGCCAGCAGTTACGAAGGGATAAACACTGAAGCTTTCTTT.

The V gene is TRBV6-6, the J gene TRBJ2-3; D remains unclear. Germline loops: CDR1 MNHNY, CDR2 SVGAGI (reference sequence). V was shortened by 2 bases and J by 0 bases, with 6 bases between the two germline ends. This CDR3 is built from 14 residues. The CDR3 here is CASSYTTSTDTQYF. The CDR3 nucleotides read TGTGCCAGCAGTTACACAACTAGCACAGATACGCAGTATTTT.

The V gene is TRBV27, the J gene TRBJ2-7; TRBD2 matches 11 bases. V lost 2 bases, J lost 3 bases, and 12 bases stayed unmatched. CDR1 is MNHEY and CDR2 is SMNVEV in the germline V gene (reference sequence). The CDR3 covers 18 residues. The DNA for the CDR3 is TGTGCCAGCAGTTTAGGGCTAGCGGGAGGCCGTCTGAACTACGAGCAGTACTTC. It specifies CASSLGLAGGRLNYEQYF.

This chain links TRBV6-1 with TRBJ1-2; D gene uncertain. Trimming cost V 9 bases and J 4 bases, with 18 bases left between them. CDR3 length equals 14 residues. Germline V gives CDR1 MNHNS, CDR2 SASEGT. This chain's CDR3 is CARKFDEPPYGYTF. CDR3 DNA: TGTGCCAGAAAATTTGACGAGCCTCCCTATGGCTACACCTTC.

CDR3 DNA: TGTGCCAGCAGTTTATGGGGGGACGGTCAGCCCCAGCATTTT. Translating it yields CASSLWGDGQPQHF. V is TRBV28 and J is TRBJ1-5; the D gene is possibly TRBD1 (5 bases). Germline V lookup: CDR1 MDHEN, CDR2 SYDVKM. This CDR3 contains 14 residues. V dropped 0 bases and J dropped 6 bases, with 9 bases sitting between them.

The rearrangement joins TRBV19 to TRBJ2-5; TRBD1 matches 7 bases. The J call may not be correct, given that the DNA end is closer to TRBJ2-7. The germline CDR1 and CDR2 sequences are LNHDA and SQIVND (reference sequence). The CDR3 is made up of 14 amino acids. The CDR3 here is CASRYDRADDEQYF. In DNA form, the CDR3 reads TGTGCCAGTAGATACGACAGGGCTGATGACGAGCAGTACTTC.

Only a few counts were recorded for this clone. The chain combines TRBV10-3 with TRBJ2-7; D may be TRBD2 (5 bases). Germline assignment: CDR1 ENHRY and CDR2 SYGVKD. The CDR3 is 12 residues long. Deletions cut 6 bases from V and 2 bases from J, with 8 bases between. The CDR3 DNA is TGTGCCATCAGCCCCGGGACCTACGAGCAGTACTTC. The encoded protein is CAISPGTYEQYF.

V is TRBV19 and J is TRBJ1-1; 7 nucleotides match TRBD1. Germline V gene data show CDR1 as LNHDA and CDR2 as SQIVND (reference sequence). This CDR3 has 14 residues. The trim removed 8 bases at V and 0 bases at J, leaving 6 bases unmatched. The CDR3 DNA is TGTGCCAGTCGATTGGGGACAGTGAACACTGAAGCTTTCTTT. Encoded protein: CASRLGTVNTEAFF.

The chain couples TRBV30 to TRBJ2-7; 12 positions agree with TRBD2. The germline gives CDR1 GTSNPN, CDR2 SVGIG (reference sequence). V lost 5 bases, J lost 3 bases, and 5 bases stayed unmatched. The CDR3 consists of 14 residues. CDR3 residues: CAWSPSGRGYEQYF. CDR3 coding DNA: TGTGCCTGGTCCCCTAGCGGGAGGGGCTACGAGCAGTACTTC.

J is TRBJ2-3 and V is TRBV27; no firm D call. Trimming pared 1 base from V and 6 bases from J, leaving 14 bases between. CDR1 and CDR2 from the germline V gene are MNHEY and SMNVEV (reference sequence). There are 15 residues in the CDR3. The CDR3 is CASSLLRSVGDTQYF. For the CDR3, the DNA is TGTGCCAGCAGTTTATTACGGTCGGTGGGGGATACGCAGTATTTT.

In its sample, this clone ranks as medium-sized (0.01 to 0.1%). The chain links TRBV27 to TRBJ2-1; 11 bases match TRBD2. The CDR3 covers 17 residues. V lost 7 bases to trimming and J lost 2 bases; unmatched junction nucleotides: 10. Germline V gives CDR1 MNHEY, CDR2 SMNVEV (reference sequence). The CDR3 sequence: CASKDRLAGTTYNEQFF. Written as DNA, the CDR3 is TGTGCCAGCAAAGATCGACTAGCGGGAACAACCTACAATGAGCAGTTCTTC.

The gene calls are TRBV1 and TRBJ2-7. TRBV1 represents a pseudogene. The CDR3 extends over 14 amino acids. CDR3 in amino acids: CTSSPDKYRNEQYV. CDR3 nucleotide sequence: TGCACCAGCAGCCCAGACAAGTATAGAAACGAGCAGTACGTC.

The V call is TRBV19, the J call TRBJ2-5, with D tentatively TRBD2 (6 bases). Deletions cut 1 base from V and 5 bases from J, with 11 bases between. The germline V gene encodes CDR1 LNHDA and CDR2 SQIVND (reference sequence). The CDR3 is 14 amino acids. The CDR3 nucleotides are TGTGCCAGTAGTATAGTCGGGGGTTCGGAGACCCAGTACTTC. It codes for CASSIVGGSETQYF.

This clone was detected only once. The V call is TRBV7-3, the J call TRBJ2-7, with TRBD2 matching 9 bases. V lost 5 bases and J lost 3; bases outside the gene matches: 8. In germline, CDR1 is SGHTA, CDR2 FQGTGA. The CDR3 loop spans 15 amino acids. CDR3: CASSPNAGGLYEQYF. In DNA, the CDR3 is TGTGCCAGCAGCCCCAACGCGGGAGGGCTCTACGAGCAGTACTTC.

The sample holds a few counts of this clone. J is TRBJ2-5 and V is TRBV10-2, with D hard to call. The germline V and J ends were trimmed by 3 bases and 4 bases, with 6 bases remaining between them. CDR1 is WSHSY and CDR2 is SAAADI in the germline V gene. The CDR3 spans 12 residues. CDR3 DNA: TGCGCCAGCAGTGACGGTGGAGAGACCCAGTACTTC. It yields the protein CASSDGGETQYF.

This chain uses TRBV2 with TRBJ2-7; possible D gene TRBD2, 6 bases. CDR3 length equals 14 residues. Germline V gene data show CDR1 as SNHLY and CDR2 as FYNNEI. The germline V and J ends were trimmed by 6 bases and 0 bases, with 12 bases remaining between them. The CDR3 region is CASRNGGPSYEQYV. CDR3 bases: TGTGCCAGCAGAAACGGGGGACCCTCCTACGAGCAGTACGTC.